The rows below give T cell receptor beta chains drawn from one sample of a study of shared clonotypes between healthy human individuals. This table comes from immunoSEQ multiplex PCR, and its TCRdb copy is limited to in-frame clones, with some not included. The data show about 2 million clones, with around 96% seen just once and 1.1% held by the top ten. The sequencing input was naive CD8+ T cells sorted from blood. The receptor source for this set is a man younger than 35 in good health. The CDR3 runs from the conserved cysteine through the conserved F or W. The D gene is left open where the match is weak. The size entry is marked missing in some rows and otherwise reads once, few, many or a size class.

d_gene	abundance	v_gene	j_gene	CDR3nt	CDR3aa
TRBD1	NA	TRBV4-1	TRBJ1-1	TGCGCCAGCAGCCATGTTTATCCGGGACAGGGTGGCACTGAAGCTTTCTTT	CASSHVYPGQGGTEAFF
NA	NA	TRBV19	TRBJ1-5	TGTGCCAGTAGTCCCGGGTCGATTCGGCCCCAGCATTTT	CASSPGSIRPQHF
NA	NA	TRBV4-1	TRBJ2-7	TGCGCCAGCAGCCAAGAGGAGACGGTAACCTACGAGCAGTACTTC	CASSQEETVTYEQYF
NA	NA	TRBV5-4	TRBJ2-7	TGTGCCAGCAGCTCTAGGGGGGACGAGCAGTACTTC	CASSSRGDEQYF
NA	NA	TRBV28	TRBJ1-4	TGTGCCAGCAGTAGGACGGATGAAAAACTGTTTTTT	CASSRTDEKLFF
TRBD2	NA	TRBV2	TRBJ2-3	TGTGCCAGCAGTGAAGAGGTGGCGGGGGGGCACACAGATACGCAGTATTTT	CASSEEVAGGHTDTQYF
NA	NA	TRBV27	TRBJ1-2	TGTGCCAGCAGTTCCAGGACAGAGCACCAATTTAACTATGGCTACACCTTC	CASSSRTEHQFNYGYTF
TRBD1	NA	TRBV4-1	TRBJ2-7	TGCGCCAGCAGCTTGTCGGGGACAGGGATCGACGAGCAGTACTTC	CASSLSGTGIDEQYF
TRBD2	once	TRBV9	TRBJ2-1	TGTGCCAGCAGCGTCAGCCCGAGCGGGAGGGCTCTTGAGCAGTTCTTC	CASSVSPSGRALEQFF
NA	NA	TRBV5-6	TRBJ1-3	TGTGCCAGCAGCTTGGGGGGACATTTCCACGAGTCTGGAAACACCATATATTTT	CASSLGGHFHESGNTIYF
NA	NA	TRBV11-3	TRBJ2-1	TGTGCCAGCAGCTTAGTGTCTGGCAATGAGCAGTTCTTC	CASSLVSGNEQFF
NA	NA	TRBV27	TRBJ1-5	TGTGCCAGCAGTTTATTGGCGGGGGGAATCCATCAGCCCCAGCATTTT	CASSLLAGGIHQPQHF
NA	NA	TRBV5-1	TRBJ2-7	TGCGCCAGCAGCTGGCTTACAGGGATCCTCGACGAGCAGTACTTC	CASSWLTGILDEQYF
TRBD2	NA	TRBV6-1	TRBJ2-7	TGTGCCAGCAGTGAACAGGGGACTAGCGGGATAAACGAGCAGTACTTC	CASSEQGTSGINEQYF
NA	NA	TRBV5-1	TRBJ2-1	TGCGCCAGCAGCGCACTACAGCTAACCTCCTACAATGAGCAGTTCTTC	CASSALQLTSYNEQFF
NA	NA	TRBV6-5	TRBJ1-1	TGTGCCAGCAGCCCCCTTGGGAACATGAACACTGAAGCTTTCTTT	CASSPLGNMNTEAFF
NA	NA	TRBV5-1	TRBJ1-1	TGCGCCAGCAGCTTGGAACCTGGTTTGGCAGGGACTGAAGCTTTCTTT	CASSLEPGLAGTEAFF
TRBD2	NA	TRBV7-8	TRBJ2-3	TGTGCCAGCAGTCCCGTCAGCGGGGCGAGCACAGATACGCAGTATTTT	CASSPVSGASTDTQYF
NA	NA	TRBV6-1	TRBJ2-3	TGTGCCAGCAGCGGACTATCCAAGGCGTCCGGGCAGTATTTT	CASSGLSKASGQYF
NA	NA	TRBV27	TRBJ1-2	TGTGCCAGCAGTTCCGACCCCGACGGGGCTGGCTACACCTTC	CASSSDPDGAGYTF
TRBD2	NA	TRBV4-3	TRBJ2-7	TGCGCCAGCAGCCATCTAGCGGGAGGTATCAACGAGCAGTACTTC	CASSHLAGGINEQYF
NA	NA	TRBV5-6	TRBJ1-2	TGTGCCAGCAGCTTTCAGGGACGAGAGGGCTACACCTTC	CASSFQGREGYTF
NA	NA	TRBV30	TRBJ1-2	TGTGCCTGGGGCCAGGAGGATAACTATGGCTACACCTTC	CAWGQEDNYGYTF
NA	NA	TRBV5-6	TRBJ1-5	TGTGCCAGCAGCTTGGGGAGCGGGATCTTGCCCCAGCATTTT	CASSLGSGILPQHF
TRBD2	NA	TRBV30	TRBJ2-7	TGTGCCTGGAGTGCTTCGGGCAAGCGGGAGCCTTACGAGCAGTACTTC	CAWSASGKREPYEQYF
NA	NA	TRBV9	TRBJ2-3	TGTGCCAGCAGCGGTGGAGGGGGAGCAACAGATACGCAGTATTTT	CASSGGGGATDTQYF
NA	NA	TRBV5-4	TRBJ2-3	TGTGCCAGCAGCTTGACGGGTACGGGGGAGCGCACAGATACGCAGTATTTT	CASSLTGTGERTDTQYF
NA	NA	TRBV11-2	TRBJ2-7	TGTGCCAGCAGCTCGTACTACGAGCAGTACTTC	CASSSYYEQYF
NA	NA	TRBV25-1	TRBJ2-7	TGTGCCAGCAGTGATACCTACGAGCAGTACTTC	CASSDTYEQYF
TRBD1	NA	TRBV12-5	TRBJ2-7	TGTGCTAGTGGTCTCGCGGGGACAGGGGGGTACGAGCAGTACTTC	CASGLAGTGGYEQYF
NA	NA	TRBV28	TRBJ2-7	TGTGCCAGCACCCCCCGGGGGCTCAGCTCCTACGAGCAGTACTTC	CASTPRGLSSYEQYF
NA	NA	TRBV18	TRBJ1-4	TGTGCCAGCTCACCACCTACGGGACTAATAAATGAAAAACTGTTTTTT	CASSPPTGLINEKLFF